The clone carrying this TCR beta chain was found once. The antigen remains undetermined. This sample was taken from a study of glioma-infiltrating T cells after dendritic cell vaccination. Study results and caveats: Few patients contributed both blood and tumor specimens.

TCRdb's table, derived via immunoSEQ multiplex PCR, lists solely in-frame clones and lacks some. The sample has 110,000 or so clones, 90% seen once. Time point here: after dendritic cell vaccination, including at tumor progression/relapse. Trimming cost V 5 bases and J 1 base; bases outside gene matches: 4. The CDR3 runs to 16 residues. Germline assignment: CDR1 SGHTA and CDR2 FQGNSA. V is TRBV7-2 and J is TRBJ2-3, with 12 nucleotides matching TRBD2. The sequencing used blood, collected after dendritic cell vaccination. This clonotype was obtained from a human donor with glioblastoma. In DNA form, the CDR3 reads TGTGCCAGCAGCCCCCGACTAGCGGGGGGCACAGATACGCAGTATTTT. It is translated as CASSPRLAGGTDTQYF.